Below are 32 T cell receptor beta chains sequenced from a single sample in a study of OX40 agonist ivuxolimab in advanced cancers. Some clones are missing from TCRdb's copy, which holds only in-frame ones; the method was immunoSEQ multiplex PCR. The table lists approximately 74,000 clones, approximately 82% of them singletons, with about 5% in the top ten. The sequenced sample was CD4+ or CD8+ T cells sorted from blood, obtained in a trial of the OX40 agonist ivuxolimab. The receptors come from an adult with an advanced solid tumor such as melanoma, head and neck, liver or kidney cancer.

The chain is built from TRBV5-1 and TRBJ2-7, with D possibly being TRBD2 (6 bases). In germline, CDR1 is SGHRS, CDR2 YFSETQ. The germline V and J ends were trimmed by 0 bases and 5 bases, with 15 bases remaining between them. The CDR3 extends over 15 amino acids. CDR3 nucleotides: TGCGCCAGCAGCTTGGGAGGAGCGGGCCCCCACGAGCAGTACTTC. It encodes CASSLGGAGPHEQYF.

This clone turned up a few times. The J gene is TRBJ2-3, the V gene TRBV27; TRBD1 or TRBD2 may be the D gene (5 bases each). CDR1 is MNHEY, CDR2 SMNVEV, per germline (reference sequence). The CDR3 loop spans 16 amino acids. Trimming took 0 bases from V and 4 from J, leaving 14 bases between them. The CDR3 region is CASSLSWQGEADTQYF. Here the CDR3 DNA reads TGTGCCAGCAGTTTATCGTGGCAGGGAGAGGCAGATACGCAGTATTTT.

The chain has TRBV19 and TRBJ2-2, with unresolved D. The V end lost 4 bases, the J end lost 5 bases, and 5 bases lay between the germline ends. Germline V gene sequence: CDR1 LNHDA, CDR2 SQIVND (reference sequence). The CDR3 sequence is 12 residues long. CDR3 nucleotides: TGTGCCAGTAGTACCGATACCGGGGAGCTGTTTTTT. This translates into CASSTDTGELFF.

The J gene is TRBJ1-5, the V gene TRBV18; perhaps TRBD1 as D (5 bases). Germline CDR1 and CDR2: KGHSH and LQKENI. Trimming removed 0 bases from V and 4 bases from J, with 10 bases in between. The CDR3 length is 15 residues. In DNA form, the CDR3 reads TGTGCCAGCTCACCACCGGGGGGGGGTAATCAGCCCCAGCATTTT. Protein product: CASSPPGGGNQPQHF.

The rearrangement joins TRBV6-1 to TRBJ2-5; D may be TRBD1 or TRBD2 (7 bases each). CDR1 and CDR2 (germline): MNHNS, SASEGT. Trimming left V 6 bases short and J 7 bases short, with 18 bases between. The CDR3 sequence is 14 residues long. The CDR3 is CASRETDREGTQYF. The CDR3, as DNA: TGTGCCAGCAGGGAAACCGACAGGGAGGGGACCCAGTACTTC.

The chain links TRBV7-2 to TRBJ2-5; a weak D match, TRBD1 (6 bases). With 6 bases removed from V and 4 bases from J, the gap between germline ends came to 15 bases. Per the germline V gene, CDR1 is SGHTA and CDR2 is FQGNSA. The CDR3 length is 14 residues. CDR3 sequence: CASSQPGQIETQYF. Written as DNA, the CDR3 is TGTGCCAGCAGTCAACCGGGACAAATAGAGACCCAGTACTTC.

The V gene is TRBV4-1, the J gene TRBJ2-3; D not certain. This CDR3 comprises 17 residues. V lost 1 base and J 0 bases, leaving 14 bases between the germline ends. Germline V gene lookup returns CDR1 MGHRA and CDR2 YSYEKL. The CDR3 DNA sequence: TGCGCCAGCAGCCAAGGATCAAGCTTCCTCAGCACAGATACGCAGTATTTT. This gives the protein CASSQGSSFLSTDTQYF.

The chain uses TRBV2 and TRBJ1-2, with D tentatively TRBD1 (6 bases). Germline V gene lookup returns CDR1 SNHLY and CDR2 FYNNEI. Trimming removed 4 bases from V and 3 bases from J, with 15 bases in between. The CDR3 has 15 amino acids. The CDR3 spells CASSATRQVDYGYTF. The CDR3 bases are TGTGCCAGCAGTGCAACCCGACAGGTGGACTATGGCTACACCTTC.

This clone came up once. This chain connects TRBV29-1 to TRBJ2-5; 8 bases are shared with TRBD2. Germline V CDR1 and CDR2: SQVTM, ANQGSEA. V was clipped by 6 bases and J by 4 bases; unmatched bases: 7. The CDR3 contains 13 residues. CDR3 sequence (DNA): TGCAGCGTACGACGGGGGGGCACAGAGACCCAGTACTTC. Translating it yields CSVRRGGTETQYF.

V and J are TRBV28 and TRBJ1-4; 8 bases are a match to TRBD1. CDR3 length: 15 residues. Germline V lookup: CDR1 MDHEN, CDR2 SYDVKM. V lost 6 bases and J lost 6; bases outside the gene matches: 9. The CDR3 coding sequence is TGTGCCAGCAGACCAGCCGGACAGGGCGATGAAAAACTGTTTTTT. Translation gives CASRPAGQGDEKLFF.

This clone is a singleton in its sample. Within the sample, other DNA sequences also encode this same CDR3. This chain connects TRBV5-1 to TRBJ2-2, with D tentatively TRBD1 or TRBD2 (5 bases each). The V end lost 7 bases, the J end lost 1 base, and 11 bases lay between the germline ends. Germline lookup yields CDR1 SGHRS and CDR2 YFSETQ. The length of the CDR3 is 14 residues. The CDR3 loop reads CASSPGQNTGELFF. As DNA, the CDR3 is TGCGCCAGCTCGCCGGGGCAGAACACCGGGGAGCTGTTTTTT. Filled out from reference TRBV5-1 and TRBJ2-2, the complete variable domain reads KAGVTQTPRYLIKTRGQQVTLSCSPISGHRSVSWYQQTPGQGLQFLFEYFSETQRNKGNFPGRFSGRQFSNSRSEMNVSTLELGDSALYLCASSPGQNTGELFFGEGSRLTVL.

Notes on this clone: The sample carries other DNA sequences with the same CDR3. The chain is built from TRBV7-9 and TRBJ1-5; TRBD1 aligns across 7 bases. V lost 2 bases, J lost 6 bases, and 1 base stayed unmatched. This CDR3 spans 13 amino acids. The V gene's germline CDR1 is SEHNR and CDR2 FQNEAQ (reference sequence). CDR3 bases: TGTGCCAGCAGCTTACAGGGGGGTCAGCCCCAGCATTTT. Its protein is CASSLQGGQPQHF.

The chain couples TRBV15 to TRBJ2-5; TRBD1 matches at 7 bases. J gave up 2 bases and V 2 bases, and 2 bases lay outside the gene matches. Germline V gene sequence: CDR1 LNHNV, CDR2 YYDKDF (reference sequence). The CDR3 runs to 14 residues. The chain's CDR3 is CATSRYRGQETQYF. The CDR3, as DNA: TGTGCCACCAGCAGATACAGGGGACAAGAGACCCAGTACTTC.

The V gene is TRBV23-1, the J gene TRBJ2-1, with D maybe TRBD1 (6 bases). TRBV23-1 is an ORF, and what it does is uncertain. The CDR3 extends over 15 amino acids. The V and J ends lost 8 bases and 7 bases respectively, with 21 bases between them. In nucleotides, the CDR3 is TGCGCCAGCGATCTACAGGGCCCCGGTTTGAATGAGCAGTTCTTC. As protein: CASDLQGPGLNEQFF.

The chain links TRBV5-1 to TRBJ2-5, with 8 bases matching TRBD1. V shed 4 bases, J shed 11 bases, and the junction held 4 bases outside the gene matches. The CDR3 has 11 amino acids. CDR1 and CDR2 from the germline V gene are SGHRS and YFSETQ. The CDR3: CASSGQGEQYF. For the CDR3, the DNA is TGCGCCAGCAGCGGACAGGGTGAGCAGTACTTC.

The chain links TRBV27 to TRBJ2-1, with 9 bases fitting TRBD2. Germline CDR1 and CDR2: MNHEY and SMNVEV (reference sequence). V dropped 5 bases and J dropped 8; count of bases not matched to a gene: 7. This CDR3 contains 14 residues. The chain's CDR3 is CASSVAGATDEQFF. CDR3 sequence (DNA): TGTGCCAGCAGTGTAGCGGGAGCCACTGATGAGCAGTTCTTC.

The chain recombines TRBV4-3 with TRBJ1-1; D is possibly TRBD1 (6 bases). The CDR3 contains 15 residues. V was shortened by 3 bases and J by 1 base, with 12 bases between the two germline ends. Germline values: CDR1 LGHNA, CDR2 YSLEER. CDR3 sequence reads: CASSHGGASNTEAFF. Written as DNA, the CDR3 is TGCGCCAGCAGCCACGGGGGGGCGTCGAACACTGAAGCTTTCTTT.

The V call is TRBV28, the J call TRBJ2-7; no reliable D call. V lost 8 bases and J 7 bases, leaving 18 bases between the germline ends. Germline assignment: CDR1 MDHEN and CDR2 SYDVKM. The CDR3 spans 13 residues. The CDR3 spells CASQSPRGWEQYF. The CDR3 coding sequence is TGTGCCAGCCAATCCCCCCGTGGGTGGGAGCAGTACTTC.

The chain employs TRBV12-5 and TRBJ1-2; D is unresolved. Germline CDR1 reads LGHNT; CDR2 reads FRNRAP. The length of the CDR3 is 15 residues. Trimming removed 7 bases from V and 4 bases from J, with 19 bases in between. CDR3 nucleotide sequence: TGTGCTAGTGCTAGGGAGGCGGGTGCGCTCTATGGCTACACCTTC. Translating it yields CASAREAGALYGYTF.

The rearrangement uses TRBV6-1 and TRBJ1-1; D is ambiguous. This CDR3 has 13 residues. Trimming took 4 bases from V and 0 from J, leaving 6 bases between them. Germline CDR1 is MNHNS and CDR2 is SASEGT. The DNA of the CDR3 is TGTGCCAGCAGTGGGAGGGTGAACACTGAAGCTTTCTTT. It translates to CASSGRVNTEAFF.

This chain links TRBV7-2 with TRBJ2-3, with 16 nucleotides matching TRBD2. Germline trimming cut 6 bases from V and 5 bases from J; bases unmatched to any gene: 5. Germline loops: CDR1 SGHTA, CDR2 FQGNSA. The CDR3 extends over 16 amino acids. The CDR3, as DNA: TGTGCCAGCAGTCCGGGACTAGCGGGAGGGCTAGATACGCAGTATTTT. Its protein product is CASSPGLAGGLDTQYF.

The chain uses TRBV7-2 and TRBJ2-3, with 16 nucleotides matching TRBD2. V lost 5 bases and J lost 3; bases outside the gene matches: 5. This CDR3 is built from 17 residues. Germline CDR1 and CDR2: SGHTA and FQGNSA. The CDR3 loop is CASSQGLAGGQTDTQYF. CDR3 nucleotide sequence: TGTGCCAGCAGCCAGGGACTAGCGGGGGGGCAAACAGATACGCAGTATTTT.

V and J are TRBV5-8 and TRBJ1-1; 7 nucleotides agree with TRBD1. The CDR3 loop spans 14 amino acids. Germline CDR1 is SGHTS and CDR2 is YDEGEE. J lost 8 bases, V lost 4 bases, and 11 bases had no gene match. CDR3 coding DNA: TGTGCCAGCAGCCCGACAGGGAGTATTCCCGAAGCTTTCTTT. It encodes CASSPTGSIPEAFF.

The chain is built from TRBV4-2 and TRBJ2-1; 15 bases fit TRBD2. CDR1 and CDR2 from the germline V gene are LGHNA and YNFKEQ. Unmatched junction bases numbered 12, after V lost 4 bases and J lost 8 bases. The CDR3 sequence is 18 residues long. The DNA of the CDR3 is TGTGCCAGCAGCCTTCAAGAAGGGACTAGCGGGAGGAAAGATGAGCAGTTCTTC. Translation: CASSLQEGTSGRKDEQFF.

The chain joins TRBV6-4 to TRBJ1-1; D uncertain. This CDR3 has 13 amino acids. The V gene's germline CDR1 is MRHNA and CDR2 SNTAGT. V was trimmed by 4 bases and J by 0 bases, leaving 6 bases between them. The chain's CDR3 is CASSVLLNTEAFF. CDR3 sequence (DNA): TGTGCCAGCAGTGTCCTTTTGAACACTGAAGCTTTCTTT.

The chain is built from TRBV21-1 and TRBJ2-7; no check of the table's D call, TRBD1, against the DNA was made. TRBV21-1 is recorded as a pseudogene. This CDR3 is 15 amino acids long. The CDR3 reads CASSKEAGGSYEQYF. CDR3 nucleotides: TGTGCCAGCAGCAAAGAGGCAGGGGGTTCCTACGAGCAGTACTTC.

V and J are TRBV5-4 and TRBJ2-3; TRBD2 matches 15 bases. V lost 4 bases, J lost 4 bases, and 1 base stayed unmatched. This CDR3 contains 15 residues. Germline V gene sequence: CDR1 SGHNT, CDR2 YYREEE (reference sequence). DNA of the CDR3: TGTGCCAGCAGCGGACTAGCGGGAGGGTCAGATACGCAGTATTTT. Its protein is CASSGLAGGSDTQYF. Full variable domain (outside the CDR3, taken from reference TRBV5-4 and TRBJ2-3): ETGVTQSPTHLIKTRGQQVTLRCSSQSGHNTVSWYQQALGQGPQFIFQYYREEENGRGNFPPRFSGLQFPNYSSELNVNALELDDSALYLCASSGLAGGSDTQYFGPGTRLTVL.

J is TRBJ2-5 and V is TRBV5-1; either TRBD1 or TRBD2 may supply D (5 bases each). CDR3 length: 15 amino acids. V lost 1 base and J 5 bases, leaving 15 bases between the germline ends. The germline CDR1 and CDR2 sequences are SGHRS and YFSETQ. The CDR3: CASSLRGAGVETQYF. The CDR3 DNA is TGCGCCAGCAGCTTGCGAGGGGCGGGTGTTGAGACCCAGTACTTC.

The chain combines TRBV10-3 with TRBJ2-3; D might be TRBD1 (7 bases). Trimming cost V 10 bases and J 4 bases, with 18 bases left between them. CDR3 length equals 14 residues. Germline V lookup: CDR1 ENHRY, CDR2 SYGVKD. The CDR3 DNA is TGTGCCACGGGGGACAGAGATGATTCAGATACGCAGTATTTT. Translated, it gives CATGDRDDSDTQYF.

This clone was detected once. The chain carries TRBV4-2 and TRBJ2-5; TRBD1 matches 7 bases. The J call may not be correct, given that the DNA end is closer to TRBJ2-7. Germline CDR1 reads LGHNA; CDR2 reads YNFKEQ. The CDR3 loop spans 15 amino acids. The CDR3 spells CASSQVWQGAYEQYF. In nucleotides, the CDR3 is TGTGCCAGCAGCCAAGTGTGGCAGGGGGCCTACGAGCAGTACTTC.

The chain's CDR3 is CASSQREYGTGELFF. The CDR3 nucleotides read TGTGCCAGCAGCCAACGGGAGTACGGCACCGGGGAGCTGTTTTTT. The genes are TRBV7-6 and TRBJ2-2; D perhaps matches TRBD2 (6 bases). Trimming shortened V by 5 bases and J by 4 bases, and 14 bases separated the two germline ends. CDR1 is SGHVS and CDR2 is FNYEAQ in the germline V gene. The CDR3 is made up of 15 amino acids. Complete variable domain (other parts from reference TRBV7-6 and TRBJ2-2): GAGVSQSPRYKVTKRGQDVALRCDPISGHVSLYWYRQALGQGPEFLTYFNYEAQQDKSGLPNDRFSAERPEGSISTLTIQRTEQRDSAMYRCASSQREYGTGELFFGEGSRLTVL.

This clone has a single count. CDR3: CASSALLPTDTQYF. Written as DNA, the CDR3 is TGTGCCAGCAGTGCATTATTACCCACAGATACGCAGTATTTT. The chain links TRBV2 to TRBJ2-3; D not certain. The germline CDR1 and CDR2 sequences are SNHLY and FYNNEI. V was shortened by 4 bases and J by 2 bases, with 10 bases between the two germline ends. This CDR3 region has 14 residues.